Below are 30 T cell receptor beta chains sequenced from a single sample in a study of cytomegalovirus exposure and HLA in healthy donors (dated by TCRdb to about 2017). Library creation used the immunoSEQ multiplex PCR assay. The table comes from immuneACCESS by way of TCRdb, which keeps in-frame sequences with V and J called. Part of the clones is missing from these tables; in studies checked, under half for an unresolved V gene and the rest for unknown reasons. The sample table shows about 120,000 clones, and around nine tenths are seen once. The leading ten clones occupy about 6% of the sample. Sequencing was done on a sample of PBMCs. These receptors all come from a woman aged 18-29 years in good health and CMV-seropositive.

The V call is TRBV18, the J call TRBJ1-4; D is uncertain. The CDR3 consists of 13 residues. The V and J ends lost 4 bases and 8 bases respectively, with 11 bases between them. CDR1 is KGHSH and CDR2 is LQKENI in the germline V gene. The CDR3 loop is CASSRGLGEKLFF. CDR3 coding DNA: TGTGCCAGCTCACGAGGGTTGGGGGAAAAACTGTTTTTT.

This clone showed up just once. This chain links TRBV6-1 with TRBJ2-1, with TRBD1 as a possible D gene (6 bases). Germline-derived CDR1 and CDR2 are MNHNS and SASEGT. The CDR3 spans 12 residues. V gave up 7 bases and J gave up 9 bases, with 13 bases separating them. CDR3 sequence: CASTTGPGEQFF. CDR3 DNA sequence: TGTGCCAGCACTACAGGGCCTGGTGAGCAGTTCTTC.

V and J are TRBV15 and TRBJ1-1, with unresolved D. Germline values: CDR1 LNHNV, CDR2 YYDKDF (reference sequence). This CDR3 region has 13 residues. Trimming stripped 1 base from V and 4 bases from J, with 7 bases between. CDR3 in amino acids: CATSRAEGTEAFF. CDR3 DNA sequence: TGTGCCACCAGCAGAGCCGAGGGCACTGAAGCTTTCTTT. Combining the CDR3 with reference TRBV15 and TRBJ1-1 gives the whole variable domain DAMVIQNPRYQVTQFGKPVTLSCSQTLNHNVMYWYQQKSSQAPKLLFHYYDKDFNNEADTPDNFQSRRPNTSFCFLDIRSPGLGDTAMYLCATSRAEGTEAFFGQGTRLTVV.

The chain's CDR3 is CASSLGGGQPQHF. DNA for the CDR3: TGTGCCAGCAGCTTAGGGGGGGGTCAGCCCCAGCATTTT. The V and J genes are TRBV7-9 and TRBJ1-5; a possible D gene is TRBD1 (5 bases). Per the germline V gene, CDR1 is SEHNR and CDR2 is FQNEAQ (reference sequence). This CDR3 is built from 13 residues. V was shortened by 1 base and J by 6 bases, with 7 bases between the two germline ends. Combining the CDR3 with reference TRBV7-9 and TRBJ1-5 gives the whole variable domain DTGVSQNPRHKITKRGQNVTFRCDPISEHNRLYWYRQTLGQGPEFLTYFQNEAQLEKSRLLSDRFSAERPKGSFSTLEIQRTEQGDSAMYLCASSLGGGQPQHFGDGTRLSIL.

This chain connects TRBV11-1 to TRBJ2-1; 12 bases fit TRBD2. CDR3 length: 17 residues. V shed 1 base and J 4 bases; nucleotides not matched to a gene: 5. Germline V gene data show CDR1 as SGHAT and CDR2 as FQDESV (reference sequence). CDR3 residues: CASSLVTSGGLYNEQFF. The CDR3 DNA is TGTGCCAGCAGCTTAGTTACTAGCGGGGGGTTATACAATGAGCAGTTCTTC.

CDR3: CASSLGDIHEKLFF. CDR3 coding DNA: TGCGCCAGCAGCTTGGGGGACATCCATGAAAAACTGTTTTTT. This chain uses TRBV5-1 with TRBJ1-4, with D possibly being TRBD1 (6 bases). Trimming shortened V by 0 bases and J by 6 bases, and 9 bases separated the two germline ends. Germline CDR1 and CDR2: SGHRS and YFSETQ. The CDR3 contains 14 residues.

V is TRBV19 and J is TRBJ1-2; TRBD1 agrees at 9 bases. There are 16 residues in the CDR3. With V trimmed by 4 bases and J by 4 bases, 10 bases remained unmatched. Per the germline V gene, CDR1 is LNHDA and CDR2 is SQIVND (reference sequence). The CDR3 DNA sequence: TGTGCCAGTAGTACCCCTGGGACAGGGAGTCGCTATGGCTACACCTTC. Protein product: CASSTPGTGSRYGYTF.

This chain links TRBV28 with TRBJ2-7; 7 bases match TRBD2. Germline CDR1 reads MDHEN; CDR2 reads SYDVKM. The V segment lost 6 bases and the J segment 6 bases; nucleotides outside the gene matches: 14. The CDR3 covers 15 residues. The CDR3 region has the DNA TGTGCCAGCAGACCTGAGAGCAGGGAGGGCCCCGAGCAGTACTTC. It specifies CASRPESREGPEQYF.

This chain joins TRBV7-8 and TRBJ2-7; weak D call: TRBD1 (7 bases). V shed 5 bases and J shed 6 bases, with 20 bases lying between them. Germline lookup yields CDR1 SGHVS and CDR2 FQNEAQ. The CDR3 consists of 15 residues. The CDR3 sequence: CASSALRGAKGEQYF. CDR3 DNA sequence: TGTGCCAGCAGCGCCCTCAGGGGGGCGAAGGGCGAGCAGTACTTC.

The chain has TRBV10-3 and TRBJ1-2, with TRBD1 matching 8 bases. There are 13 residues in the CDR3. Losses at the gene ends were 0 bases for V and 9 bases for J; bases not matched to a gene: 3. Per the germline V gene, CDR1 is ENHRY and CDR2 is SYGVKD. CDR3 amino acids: CAISESDRASYTF. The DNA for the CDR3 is TGTGCCATCAGTGAGTCGGACAGGGCTAGCTACACCTTC.

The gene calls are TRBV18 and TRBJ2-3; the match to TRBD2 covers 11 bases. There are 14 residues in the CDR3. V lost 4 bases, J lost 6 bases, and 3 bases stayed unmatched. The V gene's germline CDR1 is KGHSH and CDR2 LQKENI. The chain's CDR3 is CASSLSGRADTQYF. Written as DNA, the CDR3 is TGTGCCAGCTCACTTAGCGGGAGGGCGGATACGCAGTATTTT.

CDR3 DNA sequence: TGTGCCAGCAGGCCCGGGACAGGGCACCAGTATGGCTACACCTTC. It translates to CASRPGTGHQYGYTF. V gene TRBV2 combines with J gene TRBJ1-2, with 9 positions matching TRBD1. The CDR3 is 15 amino acids. Trimming at V came to 6 bases and at J to 5 bases, leaving 10 bases not matched to a gene. Germline CDR1 and CDR2: SNHLY and FYNNEI.

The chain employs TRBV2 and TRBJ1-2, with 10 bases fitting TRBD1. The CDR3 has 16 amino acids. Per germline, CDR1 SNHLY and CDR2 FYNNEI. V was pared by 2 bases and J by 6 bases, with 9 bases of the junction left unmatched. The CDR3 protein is CASSEWMGTGVDGYTF. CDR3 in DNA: TGTGCCAGCAGTGAATGGATGGGGACAGGGGTTGATGGCTACACCTTC.

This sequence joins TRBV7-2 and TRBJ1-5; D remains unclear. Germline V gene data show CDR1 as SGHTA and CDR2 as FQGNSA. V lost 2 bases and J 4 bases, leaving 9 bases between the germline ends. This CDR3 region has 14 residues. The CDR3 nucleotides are TGTGCCAGCAGCTTAAAACACCTGAATCAGCCCCAGCATTTT. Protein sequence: CASSLKHLNQPQHF.

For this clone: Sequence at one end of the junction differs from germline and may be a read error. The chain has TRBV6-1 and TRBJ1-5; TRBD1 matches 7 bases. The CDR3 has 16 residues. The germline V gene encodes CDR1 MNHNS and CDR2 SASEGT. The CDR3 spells CASSEGPGGGNQPQHF. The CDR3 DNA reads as TGTGCCAGCAGTGAAGGCCCTGGAGGGGGCAACCAGCCCCAGCATTTT.

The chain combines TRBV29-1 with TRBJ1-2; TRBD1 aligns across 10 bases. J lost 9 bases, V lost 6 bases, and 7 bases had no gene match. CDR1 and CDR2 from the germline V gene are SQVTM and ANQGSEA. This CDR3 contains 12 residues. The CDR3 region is CSVPDRGASYTF. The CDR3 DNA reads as TGCAGCGTCCCGGACAGGGGGGCGAGCTACACCTTC.

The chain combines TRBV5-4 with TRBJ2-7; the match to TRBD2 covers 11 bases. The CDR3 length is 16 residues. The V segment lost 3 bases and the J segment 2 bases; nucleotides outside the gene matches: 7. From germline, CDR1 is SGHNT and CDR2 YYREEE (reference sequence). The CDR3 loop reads CASSSQTSGIPYEQYF. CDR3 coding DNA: TGTGCCAGCAGCTCTCAGACTAGCGGGATCCCCTACGAGCAGTACTTC.

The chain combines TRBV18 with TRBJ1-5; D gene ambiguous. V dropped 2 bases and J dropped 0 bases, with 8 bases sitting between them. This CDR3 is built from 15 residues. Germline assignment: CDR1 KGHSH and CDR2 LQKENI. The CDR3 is CASSPSPSSNQPQHF. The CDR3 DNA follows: TGTGCCAGCTCACCATCCCCCAGTAGCAATCAGCCCCAGCATTTT.

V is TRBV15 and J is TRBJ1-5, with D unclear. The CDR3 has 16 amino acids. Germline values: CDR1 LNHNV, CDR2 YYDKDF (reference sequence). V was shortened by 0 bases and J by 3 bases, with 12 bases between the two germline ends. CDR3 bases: TGTGCCACCAGCAGAGATTTCGGCGGTATCAATCAGCCCCAGCATTTT. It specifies CATSRDFGGINQPQHF.

In nucleotides, the CDR3 is TGTGCCAGCAGCCAAACAGGAGCTTCCTACGAGCAGTACTTC. Protein product: CASSQTGASYEQYF. The genes are TRBV7-9 and TRBJ2-7, with D possibly being TRBD1 (5 bases). Germline CDR1 reads SEHNR; CDR2 reads FQNEAQ (reference sequence). This CDR3 has 14 residues. V was trimmed by 5 bases and J by 1 base, leaving 12 bases between them.

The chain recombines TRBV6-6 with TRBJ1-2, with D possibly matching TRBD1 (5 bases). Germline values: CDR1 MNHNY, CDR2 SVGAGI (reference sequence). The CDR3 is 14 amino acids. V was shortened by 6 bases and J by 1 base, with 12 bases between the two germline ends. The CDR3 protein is CASSSQRGNYGYTF. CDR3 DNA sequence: TGTGCCAGCAGCAGCCAAAGGGGTAACTATGGCTACACCTTC.

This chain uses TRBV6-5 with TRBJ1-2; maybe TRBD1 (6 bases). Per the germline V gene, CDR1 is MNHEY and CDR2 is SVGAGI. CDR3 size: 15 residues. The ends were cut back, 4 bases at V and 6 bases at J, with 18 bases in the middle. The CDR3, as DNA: TGTGCCAGCAGTTGGGGTCGTGGACAGCGACATGGCTACACCTTC. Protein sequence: CASSWGRGQRHGYTF.

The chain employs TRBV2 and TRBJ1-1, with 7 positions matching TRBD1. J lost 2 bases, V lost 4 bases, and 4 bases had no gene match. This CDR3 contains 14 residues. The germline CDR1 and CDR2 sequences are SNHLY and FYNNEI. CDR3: CASSGGGTNTEAFF. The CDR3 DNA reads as TGTGCCAGCAGTGGAGGGGGCACCAACACTGAAGCTTTCTTT.

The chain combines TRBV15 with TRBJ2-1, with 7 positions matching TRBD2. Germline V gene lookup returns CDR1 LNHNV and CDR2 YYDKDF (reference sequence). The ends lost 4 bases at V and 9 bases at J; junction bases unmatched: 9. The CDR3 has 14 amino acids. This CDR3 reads CATSTLVGEGEQFF. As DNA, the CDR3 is TGTGCCACCAGCACTTTGGTCGGGGAGGGTGAGCAGTTCTTC.

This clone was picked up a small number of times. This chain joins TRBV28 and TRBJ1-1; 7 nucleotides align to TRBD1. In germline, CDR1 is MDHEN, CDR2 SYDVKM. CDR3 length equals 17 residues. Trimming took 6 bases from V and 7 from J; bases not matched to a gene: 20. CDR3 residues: CASRPTGFKKGQLEAFF. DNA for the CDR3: TGTGCCAGCAGGCCGACGGGGTTCAAAAAGGGACAGCTTGAAGCTTTCTTT.

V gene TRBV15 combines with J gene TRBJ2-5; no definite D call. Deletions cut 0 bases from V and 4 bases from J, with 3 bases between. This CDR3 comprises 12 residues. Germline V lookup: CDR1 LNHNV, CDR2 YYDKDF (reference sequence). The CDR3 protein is CATSRDRETQYF. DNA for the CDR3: TGTGCCACCAGCAGAGATCGAGAGACCCAGTACTTC.

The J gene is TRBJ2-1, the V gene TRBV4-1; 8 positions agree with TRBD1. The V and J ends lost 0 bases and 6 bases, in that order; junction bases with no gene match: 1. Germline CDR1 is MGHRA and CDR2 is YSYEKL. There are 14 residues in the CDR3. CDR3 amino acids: CASSQDTGGNEQFF. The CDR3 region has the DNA TGCGCCAGCAGCCAAGATACAGGGGGCAATGAGCAGTTCTTC.

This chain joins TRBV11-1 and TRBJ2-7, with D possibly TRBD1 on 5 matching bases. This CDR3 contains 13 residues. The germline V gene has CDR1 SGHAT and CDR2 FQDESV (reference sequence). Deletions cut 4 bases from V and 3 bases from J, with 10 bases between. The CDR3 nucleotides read TGTGCCAGCAGCTCAGAAGGGGTCTACGAGCAGTACTTC. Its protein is CASSSEGVYEQYF.

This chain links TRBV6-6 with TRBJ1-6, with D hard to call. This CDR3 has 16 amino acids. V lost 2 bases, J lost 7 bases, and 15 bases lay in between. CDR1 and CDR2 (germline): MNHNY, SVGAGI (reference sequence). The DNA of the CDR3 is TGTGCCAGCAGTTACGGATTCTACAGTTGGAATTCACCCCTCCACTTT. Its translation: CASSYGFYSWNSPLHF.

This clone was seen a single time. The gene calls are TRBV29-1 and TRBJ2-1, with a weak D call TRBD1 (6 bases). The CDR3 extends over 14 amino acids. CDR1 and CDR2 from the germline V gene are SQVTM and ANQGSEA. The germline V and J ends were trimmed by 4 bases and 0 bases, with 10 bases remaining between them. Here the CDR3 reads CSVGGGSSYNEQFF. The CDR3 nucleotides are TGCAGCGTTGGAGGGGGAAGCTCCTACAATGAGCAGTTCTTC.